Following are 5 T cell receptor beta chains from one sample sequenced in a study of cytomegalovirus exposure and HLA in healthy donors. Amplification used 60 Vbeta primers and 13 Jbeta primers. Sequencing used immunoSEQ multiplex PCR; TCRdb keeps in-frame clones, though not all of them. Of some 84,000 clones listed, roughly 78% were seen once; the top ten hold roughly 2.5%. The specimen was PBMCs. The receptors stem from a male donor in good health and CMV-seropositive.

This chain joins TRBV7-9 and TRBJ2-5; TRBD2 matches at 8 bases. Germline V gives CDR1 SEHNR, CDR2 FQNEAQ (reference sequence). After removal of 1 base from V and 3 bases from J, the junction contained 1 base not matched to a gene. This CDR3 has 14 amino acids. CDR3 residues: CASSLEREKETQYF. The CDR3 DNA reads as TGTGCCAGCAGCTTAGAGCGGGAGAAAGAGACCCAGTACTTC.

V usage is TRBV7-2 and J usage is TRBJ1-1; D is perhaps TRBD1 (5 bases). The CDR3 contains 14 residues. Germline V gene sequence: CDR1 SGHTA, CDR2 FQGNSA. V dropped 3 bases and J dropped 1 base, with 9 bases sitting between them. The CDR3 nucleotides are TGTGCCAGCAGCTTGTTGGGGGGGAACACTGAAGCTTTCTTT. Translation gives CASSLLGGNTEAFF.

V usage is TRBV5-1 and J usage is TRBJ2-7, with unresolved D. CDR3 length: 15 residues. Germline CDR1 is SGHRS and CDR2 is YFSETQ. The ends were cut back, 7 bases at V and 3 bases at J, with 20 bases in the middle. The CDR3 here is CASQLGFDGGYEQYF. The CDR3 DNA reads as TGCGCCAGCCAGCTTGGCTTTGACGGCGGCTACGAGCAGTACTTC.

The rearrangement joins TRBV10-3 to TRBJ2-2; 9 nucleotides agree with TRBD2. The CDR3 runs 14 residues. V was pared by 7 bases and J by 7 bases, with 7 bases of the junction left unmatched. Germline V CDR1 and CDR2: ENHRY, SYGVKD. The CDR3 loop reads CAITRSGRNGELFF. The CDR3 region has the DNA TGTGCCATCACCAGGAGCGGGAGGAACGGGGAGCTGTTTTTT.

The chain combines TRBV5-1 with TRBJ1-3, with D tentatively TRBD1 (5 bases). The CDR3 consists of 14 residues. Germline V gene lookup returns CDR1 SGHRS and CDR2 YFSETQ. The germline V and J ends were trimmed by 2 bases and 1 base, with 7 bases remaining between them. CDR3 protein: CASSLRGSGNTIYF. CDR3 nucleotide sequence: TGCGCCAGCAGCTTAAGGGGATCTGGAAACACCATATATTTT.